The next 22 T cell receptor beta chains were all read from a single sample in a study of T cell responses to AZD1222 COVID-19 vaccine. TCRdb's copy holds only in-frame clones and misses some; the assay was immunoSEQ multiplex PCR. The data hold about 130,000 clones, with 70% to 90% observed a single time. This specimen was peripheral blood, taken on day 0 of AZD1222 vaccination. These receptors all come from an adult in good health.

The chain is built from TRBV30 and TRBJ1-1; D remains ambiguous. Germline V lookup: CDR1 GTSNPN, CDR2 SVGIG (reference sequence). V lost 2 bases, J lost 4 bases, and 5 bases lay in between. The CDR3 runs 11 residues. This CDR3 reads CAWSYTTEAFF. Written as DNA, the CDR3 is TGTGCCTGGAGTTATACCACTGAAGCTTTCTTT.

This clone was recorded many times. The CDR3 loop reads CASSEFRDSNQPQHF. Written as DNA, the CDR3 is TGTGCCAGCAGTGAATTCCGGGACAGCAATCAGCCCCAGCATTTT. V gene TRBV6-1 combines with J gene TRBJ1-5; TRBD1 might be the D (5 bases). Trimming stripped 2 bases from V and 1 base from J, with 9 bases between. Per the germline V gene, CDR1 is MNHNS and CDR2 is SASEGT. This CDR3 is 15 amino acids long.

The chain recombines TRBV10-3 with TRBJ1-1; the D gene is possibly TRBD1 (5 bases). The CDR3 covers 13 residues. Germline CDR1 ENHRY, CDR2 SYGVKD. V was cut by 3 bases and J by 5 bases, with 10 bases left in between. Here the CDR3 reads CAISDRGLTEAFF. Here the CDR3 DNA reads TGTGCCATCAGTGACCGGGGGTTAACTGAAGCTTTCTTT.

The genes are TRBV30 and TRBJ1-2; D uncertain. CDR1 and CDR2 (germline): GTSNPN, SVGIG (reference sequence). The CDR3 consists of 16 residues. V lost 0 bases, J lost 4 bases, and 18 bases lay in between. DNA of the CDR3: TGTGCCTGGAGTGTACTTTCCCGTTCGAACCTCTATGGCTACACCTTC. Its protein product is CAWSVLSRSNLYGYTF.

The CDR3: CASSLGDISGNTIYF. CDR3 nucleotide sequence: TGTGCCAGCAGCTTGGGAGACATCTCTGGAAACACCATATATTTT. The rearrangement uses TRBV5-8 and TRBJ1-3; the D is unclear. The CDR3 sequence is 15 residues long. Germline V CDR1 and CDR2: SGHTS, YDEGEE. Trimming cost V 0 bases and J 0 bases, with 7 bases left between them.

This clone was found once. The chain combines TRBV7-6 with TRBJ1-4; D gene unclear. The V end lost 5 bases, the J end lost 8 bases, and 9 bases lay between the germline ends. In germline, CDR1 is SGHVS, CDR2 FNYEAQ. This CDR3 spans 12 amino acids. CDR3 in amino acids: CASSAHREKLFF. The CDR3, as DNA: TGTGCCAGCAGCGCCCACAGAGAAAAACTGTTTTTT.

The chain joins TRBV27 to TRBJ1-5, with D possibly matching TRBD1 (6 bases). The V gene lost 6 bases and the J gene lost 2 bases, with 14 bases spanning the gap. Germline CDR1 reads MNHEY; CDR2 reads SMNVEV (reference sequence). The CDR3 runs to 15 residues. CDR3 sequence: CASSVRGVGNQPQHF. DNA for the CDR3: TGTGCCAGCAGCGTGAGGGGGGTCGGCAATCAGCCCCAGCATTTT.

The chain recombines TRBV24-1 with TRBJ2-1; D remains unclear. CDR1 is KGHDR, CDR2 SFDVKD, per germline. The germline V and J ends were trimmed by 5 bases and 7 bases, with 17 bases remaining between them. The CDR3 has 15 residues. Here the CDR3 DNA reads TGTGCCACCAGTGTCTACGACCCCGGCAGGAATGAGCAGTTCTTC. Its translation is CATSVYDPGRNEQFF.

The chain joins TRBV5-1 to TRBJ1-3, with TRBD1 identical over 7 bases. Unmatched junction bases numbered 9, after V lost 5 bases and J lost 4 bases. The CDR3 is made up of 15 amino acids. In germline, CDR1 is SGHRS, CDR2 YFSETQ. In DNA form, the CDR3 reads TGCGCCAGCAGAAACGCGACAGGGTCAGGAAACACCATATATTTT. Translation gives CASRNATGSGNTIYF.

The chain recombines TRBV11-3 with TRBJ2-3; D may match TRBD1 or TRBD2 (5 bases each). V shed 5 bases and J shed 2 bases, with 11 bases lying between them. CDR3 length: 14 residues. CDR1 and CDR2 from the germline V gene are SGHNT and YENEEA. CDR3 amino acids: CASSRGPNTDTQYF. The CDR3 DNA sequence: TGTGCCAGCAGCCGGGGACCAAACACAGATACGCAGTATTTT.

V and J are TRBV20-1 and TRBJ2-7; D is ambiguous. The germline gives CDR1 DFQATT, CDR2 SNEGSKA (reference sequence). Trimming cost V 3 bases and J 3 bases, with 3 bases left between them. This CDR3 has 10 residues. The CDR3: CSASYYEQYF. Written as DNA, the CDR3 is TGCAGTGCTAGTTACTACGAGCAGTACTTC.

The chain has TRBV9 and TRBJ1-6, with 10 bases that match TRBD1. CDR1 and CDR2 (germline): SGDLS, YYNGEE. The junction had 5 bases not matched to a gene; V was cut back by 3 bases and J by 8 bases. This CDR3 has 15 residues. CDR3 region: CASSDPGQGYSPLHF. Written as DNA, the CDR3 is TGTGCCAGCAGCGACCCGGGACAGGGGTATTCACCCCTCCACTTT.

The V gene is TRBV7-3, the J gene TRBJ2-2; 9 nucleotides line up with TRBD1. V lost 4 bases to trimming and J lost 4 bases; unmatched junction nucleotides: 16. This CDR3 comprises 19 residues. CDR1 is SGHTA, CDR2 FQGTGA, per germline. The CDR3 DNA sequence: TGTGCCAGCAGCTGGGGACAGGGCAGTAGGAGCGGCCCCACCGGGGAGCTGTTTTTT. Translation: CASSWGQGSRSGPTGELFF.

This chain links TRBV7-3 with TRBJ1-1; unclear D gene. Germline V gene data show CDR1 as SGHTA and CDR2 as FQGTGA. The V end was cut by 5 bases, the J end by 5 bases, with 12 bases between. The CDR3 is made up of 13 amino acids. The CDR3 nucleotides are TGTGCCAGCAGCCTCGATCTTCAGACTGAAGCTTTCTTT. Protein product: CASSLDLQTEAFF.

The chain combines TRBV24-1 with TRBJ2-3; 7 nucleotides line up with TRBD1. The CDR3 totals 14 residues. CDR1 is KGHDR, CDR2 SFDVKD, per germline. Trimming took 7 bases from V and 2 from J; bases not matched to a gene: 5. Here the CDR3 DNA reads TGTGCCACCAGCCGGGACAGCTACACAGATACGCAGTATTTT. It specifies CATSRDSYTDTQYF.

The V call is TRBV7-9, the J call TRBJ1-5; tentative D call: TRBD1 (5 bases). The germline V and J ends were trimmed by 1 base and 1 base, with 17 bases remaining between them. This CDR3 has 18 residues. CDR1 is SEHNR, CDR2 FQNEAQ, per germline (reference sequence). As DNA, the CDR3 is TGTGCCAGCAGCTTAGGGCAGGGCGGAATGAGGAGCAATCAGCCCCAGCATTTT. As protein: CASSLGQGGMRSNQPQHF. Variable domain in full (rest from reference TRBV7-9 and TRBJ1-5): DTGVSQNPRHKITKRGQNVTFRCDPISEHNRLYWYRQTLGQGPEFLTYFQNEAQLEKSRLLSDRFSAERPKGSFSTLEIQRTEQGDSAMYLCASSLGQGGMRSNQPQHFGDGTRLSIL.

The chain recombines TRBV5-1 with TRBJ2-5; possibly TRBD2 for D (7 bases). The ends were cut back, 0 bases at V and 2 bases at J, with 11 bases in the middle. The CDR3 runs 15 residues. CDR1 SGHRS and CDR2 YFSETQ come from the germline V gene. The CDR3 DNA is TGCGCCAGCAGCTTGGCCAGCGGGACACAAGAGACCCAGTACTTC. Translation gives CASSLASGTQETQYF.

This rearrangement joins TRBV4-2 to TRBJ2-5; D is possibly TRBD2 (6 bases). The CDR3 covers 15 residues. Trimming removed 1 base from V and 5 bases from J, with 14 bases in between. Germline CDR1 LGHNA, CDR2 YNFKEQ. The CDR3 nucleotides read TGTGCCAGCAGCCAAGTTGGAGCGGGTGGGGAGACCCAGTACTTC. Amino acid sequence: CASSQVGAGGETQYF.

This clone appeared once. The same CDR3 can be traced to other DNA sequences in this sample. V and J are TRBV6-2 or TRBV6-3 and TRBJ1-2; D ambiguous. Germline V CDR1 and CDR2: MNHEY, SVGEGT. CDR3 length equals 12 residues. V was clipped by 2 bases and J by 4 bases, with 5 bases between them. CDR3 nucleotides: TGTGCCAGCAGTTACGGCCCCTATGGCTACACCTTC. Residues: CASSYGPYGYTF.

V and J are TRBV2 and TRBJ1-3; no firm D call. This CDR3 spans 16 amino acids. Germline V gene lookup returns CDR1 SNHLY and CDR2 FYNNEI. V was clipped by 5 bases and J by 0 bases, with 14 bases between them. The CDR3 nucleotides are TGTGCCAGCAGTCGACTGGGGAAGGTCTCTGGAAACACCATATATTTT. Translating it yields CASSRLGKVSGNTIYF.

V usage is TRBV27 and J usage is TRBJ1-2; TRBD1 is a possible D gene (5 bases). Germline CDR1 reads MNHEY; CDR2 reads SMNVEV (reference sequence). The CDR3 length is 14 residues. Trimming shortened V by 2 bases and J by 0 bases, and 7 bases separated the two germline ends. This CDR3 reads CASSLGGTNYGYTF. The CDR3, as DNA: TGTGCCAGCAGTTTAGGGGGGACTAACTATGGCTACACCTTC.

The chain recombines TRBV6-1 with TRBJ1-2; the D gene is possibly TRBD1 (6 bases). Per the germline V gene, CDR1 is MNHNS and CDR2 is SASEGT. The CDR3 contains 15 residues. With 1 base removed from V and 8 bases from J, the gap between germline ends came to 17 bases. CDR3 DNA sequence: TGTGCCAGCAGTGAAGAACACAGGGTGGAGGGGGGCTACACCTTC. Encoded protein: CASSEEHRVEGGYTF.